Below are 24 T cell receptor beta chains sequenced from a single sample in a study of shared clonotypes between healthy human individuals (dated by TCRdb to the early 2020s). Library method: the immunoSEQ multiplex PCR assay. Held by TCRdb, this immuneACCESS table contains in-frame sequences only and omits some clones. Under half of the omission traces to an unresolved V gene where checked; the cause of the rest is unknown. For this sample the table gives around 500,000 clones, of which approximately 80% were detected only once. About 11% of the sample belongs to the ten largest clones. Source material: PBMCs. These receptors were taken from a woman aged 40 to 55 in good health. Some clones in this sample may be carry-over from other donors' samples.

This clone was detected once. It is likely a read error: a sequence one base away is far more abundant. The chain combines TRBV30 with TRBJ1-2; no clear D gene. V dropped 5 bases and J dropped 8 bases, with 15 bases sitting between them. Germline V gene data show CDR1 as GTSNPN and CDR2 as SVGIG (reference sequence). The CDR3 totals 12 residues. The CDR3 loop is CAWAMDGGGYTF. The CDR3 region has the DNA TGTGCCTGGGCCATGGACGGCGGAGGCTACACCTTC.

Worth noting for this clone: A junction boundary mismatches the germline segment, possibly from a read error. The V call is TRBV27, the J call TRBJ2-1, with 7 positions matching TRBD2. This CDR3 has 15 amino acids. CDR1 and CDR2 (germline): MNHEY, SMNVEV (reference sequence). The CDR3 DNA sequence: TGTGCCAGCAGTTCTTTAGGGAGGGCCCACAATGAGCATTTCTTC. This gives the protein CASSSLGRAHNEHFF.

This chain joins TRBV28 and TRBJ1-5; D is ambiguous. V was shortened by 5 bases and J by 6 bases, with 17 bases between the two germline ends. Germline V CDR1 and CDR2: MDHEN, SYDVKM. There are 15 residues in the CDR3. The chain's CDR3 is CASSPHMEGSQPQHF. As DNA, the CDR3 is TGTGCCAGCAGTCCTCACATGGAAGGGAGTCAGCCCCAGCATTTT.

Turning to this clone: Other DNA sequences of this sample code for an identical CDR3. V gene TRBV30 combines with J gene TRBJ2-7; TRBD1 is a possible D gene (6 bases). This CDR3 has 14 residues. Germline V gene data show CDR1 as GTSNPN and CDR2 as SVGIG (reference sequence). V lost 2 bases to trimming and J lost 1 base, with 12 bases between them. The CDR3 sequence is CAWSRGSGSYEQYF. In DNA, the CDR3 is TGTGCCTGGAGTAGGGGGTCGGGGTCCTACGAGCAGTACTTC.

The chain has TRBV27 and TRBJ2-1; TRBD2 aligns across 8 bases. Germline assignment: CDR1 MNHEY and CDR2 SMNVEV (reference sequence). Trimming removed 5 bases from V and 2 bases from J; junction bases left unmatched: 5. The CDR3 is made up of 15 amino acids. CDR3 residues: CASSPGRGAYNEQFF. Here the CDR3 DNA reads TGTGCCAGCAGTCCCGGGAGGGGAGCCTACAATGAGCAGTTCTTC.

The gene calls are TRBV19 and TRBJ2-1; 10 bases are shared with TRBD2. J lost 5 bases, V lost 6 bases, and 7 bases had no gene match. Per germline, CDR1 LNHDA and CDR2 SQIVND (reference sequence). The CDR3 spans 15 residues. The DNA of the CDR3 is TGTGCCAGTAGAACCCTAGCGGGAGTTAACAATGAGCAGTTCTTC. It translates to CASRTLAGVNNEQFF.

The V and J genes are TRBV6-6 and TRBJ2-5; unclear D gene. This CDR3 has 12 residues. V was pared by 2 bases and J by 5 bases, with 6 bases between. Per germline, CDR1 MNHNY and CDR2 SVGAGI (reference sequence). The CDR3 reads CASSYPQETQYF. CDR3 sequence (DNA): TGTGCCAGCAGTTACCCGCAGGAGACCCAGTACTTC.

The V and J genes are TRBV5-1 and TRBJ1-5; 8 bases match TRBD1. J was trimmed by 6 bases and V by 4 bases; bases with no gene match: 6. The CDR3 has 14 residues. Germline loops: CDR1 SGHRS, CDR2 YFSETQ. CDR3 nucleotides: TGCGCCAGCAGCCAAGCAGGGGGCAGTCAGCCCCAGCATTTT. Translating it yields CASSQAGGSQPQHF.

In the case of this clone: This probably arose from a read error, given a far larger clone one base away. The same CDR3 arises from other DNA sequences in this sample as well. The rearrangement joins TRBV6-5 to TRBJ1-5; D perhaps matches TRBD1 (5 bases). The V gene's germline CDR1 is MNHEY and CDR2 SVGAGI. Trimming removed 5 bases from V and 7 bases from J, with 18 bases in between. This CDR3 spans 15 amino acids. The CDR3 loop reads CASSPQWGGSQPQHF. The DNA of the CDR3 is TGTGCCAGCAGTCCACAGTGGGGGGGGAGCCAGCCCCAGCATTTT.

The chain links TRBV21-1 to TRBJ2-7; the table gives TRBD1 as D, unverified against the DNA. TRBV21-1 is termed a pseudogene. The CDR3 is 10 amino acids. CDR3 in DNA: TGTGCCAGCAGCACAGGAGAGCAGTACTTC. Translated, it gives CASSTGEQYF.

This chain uses TRBV5-4 with TRBJ2-2; 7 bases map to TRBD1. V lost 3 bases, J lost 6 bases, and 11 bases stayed unmatched. CDR1 is SGHNT and CDR2 is YYREEE in the germline V gene (reference sequence). This CDR3 has 16 residues. CDR3 DNA sequence: TGTGCCAGCAGCTCCAGGACAGGTAACCCTGCCGGGGAGCTGTTTTTT. The encoded protein is CASSSRTGNPAGELFF.

The V and J genes are TRBV19 and TRBJ2-1; TRBD2 matches at 12 bases. This CDR3 spans 15 amino acids. Per the germline V gene, CDR1 is LNHDA and CDR2 is SQIVND (reference sequence). V shed 7 bases and J 8 bases; nucleotides not matched to a gene: 9. CDR3 residues: CASTPGTSGFDEQFF. For the CDR3, the DNA is TGTGCCAGTACCCCGGGGACTAGCGGGTTCGATGAGCAGTTCTTC.

This chain uses TRBV10-3 with TRBJ2-2; 9 bases map to TRBD2. The CDR3 consists of 14 residues. V shed 6 bases and J 8 bases; nucleotides not matched to a gene: 7. Per germline, CDR1 ENHRY and CDR2 SYGVKD. In DNA, the CDR3 is TGTGCCATCAGGGCAAGTAGCGGGAGAGGGGAGCTGTTTTTT. Its protein product is CAIRASSGRGELFF.

The rearrangement uses TRBV27 and TRBJ2-1; 7 bases line up with TRBD2. Losses at the gene ends were 7 bases for V and 6 bases for J; bases not matched to a gene: 9. Germline-derived CDR1 and CDR2 are MNHEY and SMNVEV (reference sequence). There are 14 residues in the CDR3. The CDR3 nucleotides read TGTGCCAGCACCCCCCTAGGGACTACCAATGAGCAGTTCTTC. This encodes CASTPLGTTNEQFF.

Comments on this clone: This likely came from a read error, as a far larger clone is one base away. The chain uses TRBV5-1 and TRBJ2-3; either TRBD1 or TRBD2 may supply D (5 bases each). The CDR3 is made up of 15 amino acids. Germline V gene lookup returns CDR1 SGHRS and CDR2 YFSETQ. The CDR3 DNA sequence: TGCGCCAGCAGCTTGGGGCTAGCAGTTACAGGTACGCAGTATTTT. It translates to CASSLGLAVTGTQYF.

This rearrangement joins TRBV7-6 to TRBJ2-7, with TRBD1 identical over 9 bases. Germline lookup yields CDR1 SGHVS and CDR2 FNYEAQ. V lost 5 bases and J lost 0; bases outside the gene matches: 8. The CDR3 is 16 amino acids. CDR3 amino acids: CASSLNRGQSSYEQYF. In DNA, the CDR3 is TGTGCCAGCAGCCTCAACAGGGGGCAAAGCTCCTACGAGCAGTACTTC.

The chain combines TRBV28 with TRBJ2-1; TRBD2 agrees at 8 bases. Germline V gives CDR1 MDHEN, CDR2 SYDVKM. This CDR3 region has 13 residues. The junction had 5 bases not matched to a gene; V was cut back by 1 base and J by 12 bases. The CDR3 DNA sequence: TGTGCCAGCAGTTTATTGATCGCGGGAGGGCAGTTCTTC. Translating it yields CASSLLIAGGQFF.

The chain is built from TRBV30 and TRBJ2-7; D might be TRBD1 (5 bases). V lost 3 bases to trimming and J lost 0 bases, with 15 bases between them. This CDR3 is 15 amino acids long. Germline CDR1 and CDR2: GTSNPN and SVGIG (reference sequence). CDR3 protein: CAWSYGQGGSYEQYF. The CDR3 region has the DNA TGTGCCTGGAGCTACGGGCAGGGCGGCTCCTACGAGCAGTACTTC.

This clone was detected ten times or more. This chain's CDR3 is CATAGHHREKLFF. The CDR3 DNA is TGTGCCACCGCGGGGCACCACCGTGAAAAACTGTTTTTT. The chain employs TRBV15 and TRBJ1-4; a possible D gene is TRBD1 (5 bases). V lost 8 bases and J 7 bases, leaving 14 bases between the germline ends. Germline CDR1 LNHNV, CDR2 YYDKDF (reference sequence). The CDR3 sequence is 13 residues long. The full variable domain, with the rest looked up from reference TRBV15 and TRBJ1-4, is DAMVIQNPRYQVTQFGKPVTLSCSQTLNHNVMYWYQQKSSQAPKLLFHYYDKDFNNEADTPDNFQSRRPNTSFCFLDIRSPGLGDTAMYLCATAGHHREKLFFGSGTQLSVL.

The chain couples TRBV7-3 to TRBJ2-3; possibly TRBD2 for D (6 bases). The length of the CDR3 is 12 residues. Germline V lookup: CDR1 SGHTA, CDR2 FQGTGA. Trimming took 11 bases from V and 0 from J, leaving 9 bases between them. CDR3 protein: CASRGSTDTQYF. The CDR3, as DNA: TGTGCCTCCCGGGGGAGCACAGATACGCAGTATTTT.

Worth noting for this clone: A far more abundant clone sits one base away, making this likely a read error. At the DNA level, this CDR3 is encoded by other sequences in the same sample as well. The chain links TRBV6-4 to TRBJ2-3; D ambiguous. V was trimmed by 2 bases and J by 6 bases, leaving 9 bases between them. CDR1 MRHNA and CDR2 SNTAGT come from the germline V gene. CDR3 length: 13 residues. The CDR3 DNA follows: TGTGCCAGCAGTGACAGGGCCACGGATACGCAGTATTTT. As protein: CASSDRATDTQYF.

The CDR3 is CAISGSAELGYTF. The CDR3 DNA follows: TGTGCCATCAGTGGATCAGCAGAACTGGGCTACACCTTC. The V gene is TRBV10-3, the J gene TRBJ1-2, with no clear D. There are 13 residues in the CDR3. V lost 4 bases and J lost 8, with 14 bases in between. Germline V CDR1 and CDR2: ENHRY, SYGVKD.

The chain links TRBV11-2 to TRBJ2-1; 9 bases line up with TRBD2. The V segment lost 3 bases and the J segment 11 bases; nucleotides outside the gene matches: 8. The germline gives CDR1 SGHAT, CDR2 FQNNGV. The CDR3 sequence is 14 residues long. CDR3 sequence: CASSLGTSRQKQFF. The CDR3 coding sequence is TGTGCCAGCAGCTTGGGGACTAGCCGCCAAAAGCAGTTCTTC.

V gene TRBV5-1 combines with J gene TRBJ2-1; a weak D match, TRBD2 (6 bases). The germline gives CDR1 SGHRS, CDR2 YFSETQ. V lost 4 bases to trimming and J lost 4 bases, with 12 bases between them. This CDR3 region has 14 residues. CDR3 amino acids: CASSAGTAYNEQFF. Here the CDR3 DNA reads TGCGCCAGCAGCGCCGGGACTGCTTACAATGAGCAGTTCTTC.